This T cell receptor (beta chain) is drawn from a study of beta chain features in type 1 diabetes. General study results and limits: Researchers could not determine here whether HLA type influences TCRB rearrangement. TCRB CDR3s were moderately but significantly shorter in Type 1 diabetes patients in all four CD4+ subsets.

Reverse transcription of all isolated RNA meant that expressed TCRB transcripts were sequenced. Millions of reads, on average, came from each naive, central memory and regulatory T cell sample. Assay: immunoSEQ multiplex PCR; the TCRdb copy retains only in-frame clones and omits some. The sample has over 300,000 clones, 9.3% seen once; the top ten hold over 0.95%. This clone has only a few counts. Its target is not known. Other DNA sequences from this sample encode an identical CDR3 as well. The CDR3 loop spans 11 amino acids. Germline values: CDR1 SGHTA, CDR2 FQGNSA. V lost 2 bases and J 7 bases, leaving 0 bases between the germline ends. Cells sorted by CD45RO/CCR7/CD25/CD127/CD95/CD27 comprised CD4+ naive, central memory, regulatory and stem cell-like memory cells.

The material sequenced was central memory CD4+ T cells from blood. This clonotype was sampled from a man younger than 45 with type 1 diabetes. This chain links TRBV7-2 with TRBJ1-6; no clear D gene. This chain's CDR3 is CASSLNSPLHF. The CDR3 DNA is TGTGCCAGCAGCTTAAATTCACCCCTCCACTTT.